This record covers a single T cell receptor (beta chain). Its cognate antigen is unknown. This sample is part of a study of T cell responses to AZD1222 COVID-19 vaccine. Study outcomes and limitations: Donor demographics were predominantly white British with a female majority; clonal diversity may be underestimated. Spike-specific TCR repertoires showed rising breadth and depth after two AZD1222 doses.

The V gene's germline CDR1 is SGDLS and CDR2 YYNGEE. CDR3 length: 13 amino acids. The V and J ends lost 4 bases and 4 bases respectively, with 11 bases between them. The assay was immunoSEQ multiplex PCR, and TCRdb's table has in-frame clones only and misses some. The sample yields about 120,000 clones, approximately 92% seen once. The chain employs TRBV9 and TRBJ2-5; D gene unclear. This clonotype originated in an adult in good health. The source was peripheral blood, collected on day 0 of AZD1222 vaccination. CDR3 nucleotide sequence: TGTGCCAGCAGCTCAGGATGGGGAGAGACCCAGTACTTC. This gives the protein CASSSGWGETQYF.